The 32 T cell receptor beta chains in this list originate from one sample, sequenced in a study of T cell repertoires in cytomegalovirus infection (dated by TCRdb to about 2019). Sequencer: Illumina HiSeq 1500. TCRdb reanalyzed the raw reads on its own, using fastp at Q25 for trimming and MiXCR for clone calling, and kept in-frame beta chains. A single entry per CDR3 protein holds the most common genes and DNA from its merged rows. The sample profile shows fewer than 300,000 distinct CDR3 sequences; over 20% of them were found once. Together, the top ten hold approximately 15% of the sample. Sequencing was carried out using PBMCs. These receptors were taken from a human donor in good health (CMV status not recorded). Some clones in this sample may be carry-over from other donors' samples.

CDR3 DNA sequence: TGTGCCAGCAGCCCCCCACCGGGGGTCAGGTACTTC. It codes for CASSPPPGVRYF. The V gene is TRBV28, the J gene TRBJ2-7; perhaps TRBD2 as D (6 bases). Per germline, CDR1 MDHEN and CDR2 SYDVKM. V dropped 6 bases and J dropped 12 bases, with 18 bases sitting between them. The CDR3 loop spans 12 amino acids.

V gene TRBV5-4 combines with J gene TRBJ2-7, with 8 bases that match TRBD2. The CDR3 length is 14 residues. Germline CDR1 reads SGHNT; CDR2 reads YYREEE (reference sequence). The V segment lost 4 bases and the J segment 3 bases; nucleotides outside the gene matches: 6. In nucleotides, the CDR3 is TGTGCCAGCAGCCGGGAGGGGAGGGGCTACGAGCAGTACTTC. As protein: CASSREGRGYEQYF.

This clonotype was counted at least ten times. V and J are TRBV6-2 or TRBV6-3 and TRBJ2-1; 13 nucleotides agree with TRBD2. V lost 6 bases, J lost 4 bases, and 6 bases stayed unmatched. This CDR3 spans 16 amino acids. Germline CDR1 and CDR2: MNHEY and SVGEGT. The CDR3 nucleotides are TGTGCCAGCAGATGGACTAGCGGGAGTGTGTACAATGAGCAGTTCTTC. It specifies CASRWTSGSVYNEQFF.

This clonotype was seen a few times. The rearrangement joins TRBV19 to TRBJ2-3, with 7 nucleotides matching TRBD1. With V trimmed by 5 bases and J by 7 bases, 6 bases remained unmatched. This CDR3 region has 13 residues. Germline CDR1 and CDR2: LNHDA and SQIVND (reference sequence). CDR3 loop: CASSPGTAHTQYF. DNA for the CDR3: TGTGCCAGTAGTCCCGGGACAGCTCATACGCAGTATTTT. The variable domain in full, completed from reference TRBV19 and TRBJ2-3, reads DGGITQSPKYLFRKEGQNVTLSCEQNLNHDAMYWYRQDPGQGLRLIYYSQIVNDFQKGDIAEGYSVSREKKESFPLTVTSAQKNPTAFYLCASSPGTAHTQYFGPGTRLTVL.

This clonotype showed up many times. The chain has TRBV28 and TRBJ2-7; 9 bases map to TRBD2. CDR1 and CDR2 from the germline V gene are MDHEN and SYDVKM. This CDR3 has 14 residues. The V segment lost 3 bases and the J segment 5 bases; nucleotides outside the gene matches: 5. The CDR3 sequence: CASSFAGGPDEQYF. The CDR3 DNA reads TGTGCCAGCAGTTTCGCGGGAGGGCCTGACGAGCAGTACTTC.

The rearrangement uses TRBV7-2 and TRBJ2-1; 10 nucleotides align to TRBD1. The CDR3 covers 13 residues. Germline V gives CDR1 SGHTA, CDR2 FQGNSA. Trimming took 5 bases from V and 8 from J; bases not matched to a gene: 3. CDR3 amino acids: CASSPGQGDEQFF. The CDR3 DNA reads TGTGCCAGCAGCCCAGGACAGGGGGATGAGCAGTTCTTC.

This clonotype showed up many times. The J gene is TRBJ1-3, the V gene TRBV7-8; D not resolved. Looked up from germline, CDR1 is SGHVS and CDR2 is FQNEAQ. Deletions cut 3 bases from V and 2 bases from J, with 11 bases between. CDR3 length: 15 residues. CDR3 sequence: CASSFLWGAGNTIYF. CDR3 nucleotide sequence: TGTGCCAGCAGCTTCCTATGGGGTGCTGGAAACACCATATATTTT.

This clonotype was seen ten or more times. The gene calls are TRBV7-6 and TRBJ2-2; 11 bases are shared with TRBD2. This CDR3 is built from 16 residues. V lost 5 bases to trimming and J lost 2 bases; unmatched junction nucleotides: 4. CDR1 is SGHVS and CDR2 is FNYEAQ in the germline V gene. Here the CDR3 DNA reads TGTGCCAGCAGCGCACTAGCGGGGGCCAACACCGGGGAGCTGTTTTTT. It is translated as CASSALAGANTGELFF.

This clonotype was detected ten times or more. The V gene is TRBV7-8, the J gene TRBJ2-7; 9 bases align to TRBD1. Per the germline V gene, CDR1 is SGHVS and CDR2 is FQNEAQ. V shed 0 bases, J shed 3 bases, and the junction held 3 bases outside the gene matches. This CDR3 is built from 15 residues. CDR3 region: CASSLAGTGNYEQYF. The CDR3, as DNA: TGTGCCAGCAGCTTAGCCGGGACAGGGAACTACGAGCAGTACTTC.

A few counts support this clonotype. The rearrangement uses TRBV5-4 and TRBJ2-7; the match to TRBD2 covers 8 bases. Trimming at V came to 4 bases and at J to 1 base, leaving 13 bases not matched to a gene. The germline V gene encodes CDR1 SGHNT and CDR2 YYREEE (reference sequence). The CDR3 covers 17 residues. The CDR3 spells CASSPGGLAGFSYEQYV. DNA of the CDR3: TGTGCCAGCAGCCCGGGGGGCCTAGCGGGTTTTTCCTACGAGCAGTACGTC.

CDR3 DNA: TGCAGCGTTGAAGCGGTCACTAGTTTAGGCTACGAGCAGTACTTC. Protein sequence: CSVEAVTSLGYEQYF. The chain uses TRBV29-1 and TRBJ2-7, with a tentative D call TRBD2 (5 bases). The germline V and J ends were trimmed by 1 base and 3 bases, with 16 bases remaining between them. This CDR3 is 15 amino acids long. CDR1 SQVTM and CDR2 ANQGSEA come from the germline V gene.

This clonotype has ten or more counts. This chain uses TRBV10-3 with TRBJ2-5; D may match TRBD1 or TRBD2 (6 bases each). The CDR3 covers 15 residues. From germline, CDR1 is ENHRY and CDR2 SYGVKD. Trimming shortened V by 2 bases and J by 1 base, and 11 bases separated the two germline ends. This chain's CDR3 is CAISEDGGPQETQYF. DNA for the CDR3: TGTGCCATCAGTGAGGATGGGGGGCCCCAAGAGACCCAGTACTTC.

The chain employs TRBV30 and TRBJ2-3, with 10 nucleotides matching TRBD1. The junction had 6 bases not matched to a gene; V was cut back by 8 bases and J by 1 base. Looked up from germline, CDR1 is GTSNPN and CDR2 is SVGIG (reference sequence). The CDR3 is made up of 14 amino acids. The CDR3 protein is CAHDRGQGTDTQYF. CDR3 DNA: TGTGCCCATGACAGGGGGCAGGGCACAGATACGCAGTATTTT.

This chain links TRBV5-6 with TRBJ2-1; D is tentatively TRBD1 or TRBD2 (5 bases each). Between the trimmed V and J ends, which lost 4 bases and 12 bases, there was a span of 17 bases. Germline V gene data show CDR1 as SGHDT and CDR2 as YYEEEE. This CDR3 is built from 13 residues. CDR3 in amino acids: CASSLQGRSAQFF. CDR3 nucleotide sequence: TGTGCCAGCAGCCTCCAGGGACGGTCGGCGCAGTTCTTC.

This chain links TRBV6-5 with TRBJ2-1; 9 bases map to TRBD1. In germline, CDR1 is MNHEY, CDR2 SVGAGI. CDR3 length: 13 residues. With 7 bases clipped from V and 9 bases from J, the junction kept 7 bases outside the gene matches. CDR3 coding DNA: TGTGCCAGCACGCAGGGACAGGGCGGTGAGCAGTTCTTC. Protein product: CASTQGQGGEQFF.

This clonotype was found once. V and J are TRBV20-1 and TRBJ2-7; TRBD2 aligns across 7 bases. This CDR3 comprises 17 residues. The V gene's germline CDR1 is DFQATT and CDR2 SNEGSKA (reference sequence). The trim removed 5 bases at V and 1 base at J, leaving 17 bases unmatched. The CDR3 nucleotides are TGCAGTGCTCCTATGACTCTAGCGGACGCGACGTCCTACGAGCAGTACTTC. It is translated as CSAPMTLADATSYEQYF.

The CDR3 loop is CASSLDPTNTGELFF. The CDR3 DNA sequence: TGTGCCAGCAGCTTAGATCCAACGAACACCGGGGAGCTGTTTTTT. The genes are TRBV7-6 and TRBJ2-2; D gene ambiguous. Germline V gene sequence: CDR1 SGHVS, CDR2 FNYEAQ. The CDR3 is 15 amino acids. Trimming took off 1 base at V and 0 bases at J, with 6 bases between the two ends.

CDR3 sequence reads: CATQARTGGSGANVLTF. CDR3 sequence (DNA): TGTGCCACCCAGGCTCGGACAGGGGGCTCTGGGGCCAACGTCCTGACTTTC. V gene TRBV19 combines with J gene TRBJ2-6; 10 positions agree with TRBD1. Looked up from germline, CDR1 is LNHDA and CDR2 is SQIVND (reference sequence). With 10 bases clipped from V and 0 bases from J, the junction kept 9 bases outside the gene matches. This CDR3 contains 17 residues.

The chain carries TRBV10-3 and TRBJ1-1; D is uncertain. V was cut by 0 bases and J by 2 bases, with 7 bases left in between. Germline CDR1 and CDR2: ENHRY and SYGVKD. The length of the CDR3 is 14 residues. CDR3 sequence reads: CAISESQRNTEAFF. The CDR3 nucleotides are TGTGCCATCAGTGAGTCTCAGAGAAACACTGAAGCTTTCTTT.

This clonotype was observed a few times. The rearrangement joins TRBV29-1 to TRBJ2-1; D remains ambiguous. The CDR3 extends over 10 amino acids. Germline CDR1 reads SQVTM; CDR2 reads ANQGSEA. The V end was cut by 4 bases, the J end by 5 bases, with 3 bases between. CDR3 bases: TGCAGCGTTGGAGACAATGAGCAGTTCTTC. Its protein product is CSVGDNEQFF.

The V gene is TRBV2, the J gene TRBJ1-1; D gene ambiguous. V was shortened by 5 bases and J by 3 bases, with 7 bases between the two germline ends. From germline, CDR1 is SNHLY and CDR2 FYNNEI. This CDR3 contains 12 residues. CDR3 in DNA: TGTGCCAGCAGTTCCGCTTACACTGAAGCTTTCTTT. It translates to CASSSAYTEAFF.

About this clonotype itself: Given a much more abundant clone one base away, this may be a read error. Since no conserved phenylalanine or tryptophan closes the CDR3, a read error is the likely cause. CDR3 loop: CASSASGGSGNTIYL. CDR3 sequence (DNA): TGTGCCAGCAGTGCGTCGGGAGGCTCTGGAAACACCATATATTTG. The chain recombines TRBV28 with TRBJ1-3, with D hard to call. The CDR3 is made up of 15 amino acids. The germline gives CDR1 MDHEN, CDR2 SYDVKM. Trimming pared 5 bases from V and 0 bases from J, leaving 11 bases between.

This chain uses TRBV19 with TRBJ2-5; 8 bases are a match to TRBD1. The CDR3 runs to 14 residues. CDR1 and CDR2 (germline): LNHDA, SQIVND (reference sequence). The J segment lost 3 bases and the V segment lost 9 bases, leaving 9 bases of the junction unmatched. CDR3 protein: CARGQGPGEETQYF. CDR3 in DNA: TGTGCCAGAGGACAGGGCCCGGGGGAAGAGACCCAGTACTTC.

This chain connects TRBV6-5 to TRBJ2-3; 14 positions agree with TRBD2. The CDR3 has 16 amino acids. V dropped 2 bases and J dropped 3; count of bases not matched to a gene: 1. Germline CDR1 reads MNHEY; CDR2 reads SVGAGI. The CDR3: CASSYGLAGGTDTQYF. The CDR3 DNA is TGTGCCAGCAGTTACGGACTAGCGGGAGGTACAGATACGCAGTATTTT.

This clonotype came up a few times. The chain employs TRBV19 and TRBJ1-4; D perhaps matches TRBD1 (5 bases). From germline, CDR1 is LNHDA and CDR2 SQIVND (reference sequence). V was clipped by 7 bases and J by 7 bases, with 19 bases between them. CDR3 length: 15 amino acids. Here the CDR3 DNA reads TGTGCCAGTACCCCTAATGGGGGTAGGAGTGAAAAACTGTTTTTT. Amino acid sequence: CASTPNGGRSEKLFF.

The V and J genes are TRBV20-1 and TRBJ2-3; 8 bases match TRBD2. The trim removed 6 bases at V and 4 bases at J, leaving 12 bases unmatched. The CDR3 has 15 amino acids. Germline V lookup: CDR1 DFQATT, CDR2 SNEGSKA (reference sequence). As DNA, the CDR3 is TGCAGTGCCGCCATACTAGCGGTTGGCTCAGATACGCAGTATTTT. Translating gives CSAAILAVGSDTQYF.

The chain recombines TRBV11-2 with TRBJ2-2; 7 bases line up with TRBD1. The CDR3 totals 15 residues. Germline V gene data show CDR1 as SGHAT and CDR2 as FQNNGV. The V gene end was trimmed by 5 bases and the J gene end by 5 bases; junction bases not matched to a gene: 8. CDR3 sequence: CASSAQGTGTGELFF. The CDR3 region has the DNA TGTGCCAGCAGCGCACAGGGGACGGGGACCGGGGAGCTGTTTTTT.

The chain joins TRBV7-3 to TRBJ1-1; the D gene is possibly TRBD1 (5 bases). Trimming cost V 6 bases and J 1 base, with 15 bases left between them. The CDR3 contains 15 residues. From germline, CDR1 is SGHTA and CDR2 FQGTGA. CDR3 DNA: TGTGCCAGCAGGAACGACGGGGCAGGGAACACTGAAGCTTTCTTT. Protein sequence: CASRNDGAGNTEAFF.

The sample holds many counts of this clonotype. This CDR3 is CASSKGPGVGQPQHF. DNA for the CDR3: TGTGCCAGCAGCAAGGGACCTGGGGTAGGTCAGCCCCAGCATTTT. The V and J genes are TRBV11-2 and TRBJ1-5, with D possibly being TRBD1 (5 bases). The germline V and J ends were trimmed by 5 bases and 6 bases, with 17 bases remaining between them. Germline V CDR1 and CDR2: SGHAT, FQNNGV. The CDR3 contains 15 residues.

This clonotype was observed a handful of times. The chain joins TRBV5-4 to TRBJ2-2; 9 bases align to TRBD1. Germline-derived CDR1 and CDR2 are SGHNT and YYREEE (reference sequence). After removal of 9 bases from V and 7 bases from J, the junction contained 10 bases not matched to a gene. CDR3 length: 14 amino acids. CDR3 amino acids: CATKLTGGVGELFF. The DNA of the CDR3 is TGTGCCACAAAGTTGACAGGGGGTGTCGGGGAGCTGTTTTTT.

The chain recombines TRBV20-1 with TRBJ1-1, with D hard to call. Germline V gives CDR1 DFQATT, CDR2 SNEGSKA (reference sequence). The CDR3 runs 15 residues. V lost 1 base and J lost 2, with 14 bases in between. The CDR3 nucleotides are TGCAGTGCTAGAGTCTTCGGGCGGAGTAACACTGAAGCTTTCTTT. This encodes CSARVFGRSNTEAFF.

In this sample, this clonotype turned up many times. The chain joins TRBV7-2 to TRBJ2-1; the match to TRBD2 covers 11 bases. Germline loops: CDR1 SGHTA, CDR2 FQGNSA. The ends lost 5 bases at V and 5 bases at J; junction bases unmatched: 11. CDR3 length equals 17 residues. CDR3 sequence (DNA): TGTGCCAGCAGCCTTAGCGGGGGGGCCGGGGCTGACAATGAGCAGTTCTTC. Protein product: CASSLSGGAGADNEQFF.